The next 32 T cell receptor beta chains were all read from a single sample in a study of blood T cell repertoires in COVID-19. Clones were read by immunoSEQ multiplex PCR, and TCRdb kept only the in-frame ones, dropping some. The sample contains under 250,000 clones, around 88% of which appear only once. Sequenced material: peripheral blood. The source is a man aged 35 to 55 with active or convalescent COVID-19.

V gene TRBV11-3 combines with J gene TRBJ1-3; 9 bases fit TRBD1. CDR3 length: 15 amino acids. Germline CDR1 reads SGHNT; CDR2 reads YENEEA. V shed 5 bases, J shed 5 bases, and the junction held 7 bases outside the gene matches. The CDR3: CASSLQGAGRNTIYF. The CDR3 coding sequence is TGTGCCAGCAGCCTACAGGGGGCTGGCAGAAACACCATATATTTT.

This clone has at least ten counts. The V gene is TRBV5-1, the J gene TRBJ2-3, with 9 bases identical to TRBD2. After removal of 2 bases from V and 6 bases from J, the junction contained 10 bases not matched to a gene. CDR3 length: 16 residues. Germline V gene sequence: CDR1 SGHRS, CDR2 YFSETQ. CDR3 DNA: TGCGCCAGCAGCTTAGTTGGCGGGAGGGCCTTGGATACGCAGTATTTT. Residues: CASSLVGGRALDTQYF.

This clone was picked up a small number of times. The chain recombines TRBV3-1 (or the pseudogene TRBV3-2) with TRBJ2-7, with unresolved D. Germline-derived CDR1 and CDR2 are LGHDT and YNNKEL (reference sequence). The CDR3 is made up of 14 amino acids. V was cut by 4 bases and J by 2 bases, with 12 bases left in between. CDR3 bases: TGTGCCAGCAGCCCCCACAAATTGACCTACGAGCAGTACTTC. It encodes CASSPHKLTYEQYF.

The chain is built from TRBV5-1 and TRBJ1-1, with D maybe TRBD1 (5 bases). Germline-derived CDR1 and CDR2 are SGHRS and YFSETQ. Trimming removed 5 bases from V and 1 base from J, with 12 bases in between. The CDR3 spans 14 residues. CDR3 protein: CASRSNTGNTEAFF. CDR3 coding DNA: TGCGCCAGCAGATCCAACACAGGGAACACTGAAGCTTTCTTT.

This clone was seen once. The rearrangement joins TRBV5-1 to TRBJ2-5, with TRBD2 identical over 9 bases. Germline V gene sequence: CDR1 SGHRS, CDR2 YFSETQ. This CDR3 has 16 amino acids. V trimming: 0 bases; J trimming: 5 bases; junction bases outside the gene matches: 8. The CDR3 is CASSLVAAGGGETQYF. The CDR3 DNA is TGCGCCAGCAGCTTGGTTGCAGCGGGAGGAGGGGAGACCCAGTACTTC.

CDR3 sequence reads: CASSRTGYQPQHF. For the CDR3, the DNA is TGTGCCAGCAGTAGGACAGGCTATCAGCCCCAGCATTTT. This chain connects TRBV12-3 or TRBV12-4 to TRBJ1-5, with 7 positions matching TRBD1. The CDR3 consists of 13 residues. V lost 5 bases and J lost 5; bases outside the gene matches: 3.

The CDR3 region is CASSRNRGLTDTQYF. CDR3 bases: TGTGCCAGCAGCAGGAACAGGGGGCTGACAGATACGCAGTATTTT. V gene TRBV5-6 combines with J gene TRBJ2-3, with 9 positions matching TRBD1. After removal of 4 bases from V and 3 bases from J, the junction contained 6 bases not matched to a gene. The germline gives CDR1 SGHDT, CDR2 YYEEEE. The CDR3 sequence is 15 residues long. Full variable domain (missing parts from reference TRBV5-6 and TRBJ2-3): DAGVTQSPTHLIKTRGQQVTLRCSPKSGHDTVSWYQQALGQGPQFIFQYYEEEERQRGNFPDRFSGHQFPNYSSELNVNALLLGDSALYLCASSRNRGLTDTQYFGPGTRLTVL.

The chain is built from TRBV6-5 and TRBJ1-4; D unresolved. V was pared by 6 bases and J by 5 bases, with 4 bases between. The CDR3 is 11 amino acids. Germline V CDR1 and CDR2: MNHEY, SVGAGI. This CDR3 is CASSSNEKLFF. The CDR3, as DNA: TGTGCCAGCAGCTCCAATGAAAAACTGTTTTTT.

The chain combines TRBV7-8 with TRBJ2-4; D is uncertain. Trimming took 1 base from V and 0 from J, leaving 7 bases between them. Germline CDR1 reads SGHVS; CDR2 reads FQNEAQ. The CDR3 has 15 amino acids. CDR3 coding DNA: TGTGCCAGCAGCTTAGGTCCCTTAGCCAAAAACATTCAGTACTTC. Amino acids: CASSLGPLAKNIQYF. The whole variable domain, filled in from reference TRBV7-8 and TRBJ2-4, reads GAGVSQSPRYKVAKRGQDVALRCDPISGHVSLFWYQQALGQGPEFLTYFQNEAQLDKSGLPSDRFFAERPEGSVSTLKIQRTQQEDSAVYLCASSLGPLAKNIQYFGAGTRLSVL.

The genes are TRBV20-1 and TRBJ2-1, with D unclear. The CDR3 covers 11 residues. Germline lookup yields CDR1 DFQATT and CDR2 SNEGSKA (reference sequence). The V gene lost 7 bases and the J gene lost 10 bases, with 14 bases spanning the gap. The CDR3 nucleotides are TGCAGTGTCAAGAATGCCGAGGAGCAGTTCTTC. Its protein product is CSVKNAEEQFF.

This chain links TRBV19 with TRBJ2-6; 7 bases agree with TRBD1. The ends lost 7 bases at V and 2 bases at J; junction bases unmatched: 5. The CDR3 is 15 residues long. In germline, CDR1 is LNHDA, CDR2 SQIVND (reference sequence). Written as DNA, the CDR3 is TGTGCCAGTACTTCCGACAGGGCTGGGGCCAACGTCCTGACTTTC. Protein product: CASTSDRAGANVLTF.

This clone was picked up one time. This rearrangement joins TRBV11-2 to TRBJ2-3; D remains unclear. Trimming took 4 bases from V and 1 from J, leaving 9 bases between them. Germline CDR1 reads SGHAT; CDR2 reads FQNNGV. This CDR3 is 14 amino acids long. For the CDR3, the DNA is TGTGCCAGCAGCTCCAACATCGGCACAGATACGCAGTATTTT. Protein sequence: CASSSNIGTDTQYF.

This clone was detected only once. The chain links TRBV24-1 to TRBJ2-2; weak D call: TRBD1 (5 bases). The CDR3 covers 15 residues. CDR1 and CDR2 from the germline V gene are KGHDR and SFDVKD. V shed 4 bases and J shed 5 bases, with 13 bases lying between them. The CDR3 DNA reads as TGTGCCACCAGTGAAACCAGGGTGGGAACCGGGGAGCTGTTTTTT. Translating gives CATSETRVGTGELFF.

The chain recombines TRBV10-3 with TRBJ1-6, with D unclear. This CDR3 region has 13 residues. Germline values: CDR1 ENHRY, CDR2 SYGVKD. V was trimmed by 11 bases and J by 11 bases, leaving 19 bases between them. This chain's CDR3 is CALREAPRTPLHF. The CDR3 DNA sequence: TGTGCCCTCCGGGAGGCTCCACGGACACCCCTCCACTTT.

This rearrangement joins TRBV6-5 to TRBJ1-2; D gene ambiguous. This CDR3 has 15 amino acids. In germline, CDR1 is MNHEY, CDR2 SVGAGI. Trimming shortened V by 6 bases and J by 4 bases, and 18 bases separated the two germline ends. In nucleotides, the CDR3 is TGTGCCAGCAGAGTCCAGTCATTGGCACGCTATGGCTACACCTTC. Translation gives CASRVQSLARYGYTF.

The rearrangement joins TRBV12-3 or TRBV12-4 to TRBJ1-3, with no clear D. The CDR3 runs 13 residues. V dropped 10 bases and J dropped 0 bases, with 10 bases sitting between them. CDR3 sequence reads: CANQRSSGNTIYF. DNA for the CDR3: TGTGCCAACCAGCGCTCCTCTGGAAACACCATATATTTT.

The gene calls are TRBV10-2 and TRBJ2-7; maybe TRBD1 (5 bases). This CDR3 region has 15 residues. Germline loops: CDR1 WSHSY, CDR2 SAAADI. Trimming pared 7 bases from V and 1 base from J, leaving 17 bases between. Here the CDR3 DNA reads TGCGCCAGCACCGTACAAAAAGGGGCTTCCTACGAGCAGTACTTC. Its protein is CASTVQKGASYEQYF.

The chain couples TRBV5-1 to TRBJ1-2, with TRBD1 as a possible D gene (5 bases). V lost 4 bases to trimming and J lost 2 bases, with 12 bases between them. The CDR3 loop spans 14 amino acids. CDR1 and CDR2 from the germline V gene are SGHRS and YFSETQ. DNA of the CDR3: TGCGCCAGCAGCGCCGGGACTTTAAACTATGGCTACACCTTC. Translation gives CASSAGTLNYGYTF.

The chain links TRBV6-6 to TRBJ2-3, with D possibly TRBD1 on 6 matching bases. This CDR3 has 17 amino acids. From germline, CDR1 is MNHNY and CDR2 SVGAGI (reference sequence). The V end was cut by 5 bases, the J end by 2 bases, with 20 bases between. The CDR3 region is CASSRRQALSLTDTQYF. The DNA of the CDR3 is TGTGCCAGCAGTCGACGACAGGCCCTCTCTCTCACAGATACGCAGTATTTT.

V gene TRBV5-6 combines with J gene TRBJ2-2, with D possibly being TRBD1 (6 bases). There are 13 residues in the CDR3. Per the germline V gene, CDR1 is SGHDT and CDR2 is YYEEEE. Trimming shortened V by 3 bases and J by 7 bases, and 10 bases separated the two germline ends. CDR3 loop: CASSWTEVGELFF. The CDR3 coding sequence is TGTGCCAGCAGCTGGACAGAAGTCGGGGAGCTGTTTTTT.

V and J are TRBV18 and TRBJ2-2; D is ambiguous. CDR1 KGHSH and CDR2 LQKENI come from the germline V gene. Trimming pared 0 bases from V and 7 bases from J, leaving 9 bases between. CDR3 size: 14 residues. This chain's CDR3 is CASSPPFHSGELFF. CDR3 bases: TGTGCCAGCTCACCACCTTTCCACAGCGGGGAGCTGTTTTTT.

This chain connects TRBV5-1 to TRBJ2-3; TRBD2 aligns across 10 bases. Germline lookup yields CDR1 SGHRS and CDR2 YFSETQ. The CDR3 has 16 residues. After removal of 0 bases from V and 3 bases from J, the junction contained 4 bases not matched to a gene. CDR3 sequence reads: CASSLEQRGGTDTQYF. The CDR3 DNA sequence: TGCGCCAGCAGCTTGGAACAGCGGGGGGGTACAGATACGCAGTATTTT. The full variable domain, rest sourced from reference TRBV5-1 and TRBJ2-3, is KAGVTQTPRYLIKTRGQQVTLSCSPISGHRSVSWYQQTPGQGLQFLFEYFSETQRNKGNFPGRFSGRQFSNSRSEMNVSTLELGDSALYLCASSLEQRGGTDTQYFGPGTRLTVL.

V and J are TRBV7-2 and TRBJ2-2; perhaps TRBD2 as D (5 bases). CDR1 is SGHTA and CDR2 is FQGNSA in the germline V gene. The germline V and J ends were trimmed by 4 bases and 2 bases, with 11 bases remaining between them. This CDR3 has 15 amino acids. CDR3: CASSSGVVNTGELFF. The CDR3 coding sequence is TGTGCCAGCAGCTCCGGGGTAGTTAACACCGGGGAGCTGTTTTTT.

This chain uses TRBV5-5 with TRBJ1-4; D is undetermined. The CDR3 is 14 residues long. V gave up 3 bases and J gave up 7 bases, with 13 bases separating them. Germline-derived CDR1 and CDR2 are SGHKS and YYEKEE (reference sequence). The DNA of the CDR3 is TGTGCCAGCAGCTCCGGGAGTCCGGTTGAAAAACTGTTTTTT. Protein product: CASSSGSPVEKLFF.

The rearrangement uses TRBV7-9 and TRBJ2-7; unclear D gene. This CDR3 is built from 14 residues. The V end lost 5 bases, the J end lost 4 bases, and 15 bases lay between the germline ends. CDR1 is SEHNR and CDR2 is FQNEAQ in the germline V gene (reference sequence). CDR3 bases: TGTGCCAGCAGCCGAACTGATAAGCCATACGAGCAGTACTTC. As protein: CASSRTDKPYEQYF.

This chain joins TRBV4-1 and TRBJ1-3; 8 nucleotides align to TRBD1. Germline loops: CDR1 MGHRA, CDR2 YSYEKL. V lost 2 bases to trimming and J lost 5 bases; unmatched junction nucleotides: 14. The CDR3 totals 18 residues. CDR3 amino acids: CASSQMITTGTGRNTIYF. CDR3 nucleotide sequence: TGCGCCAGCAGCCAAATGATAACCACCGGGACAGGTCGAAACACCATATATTTT.

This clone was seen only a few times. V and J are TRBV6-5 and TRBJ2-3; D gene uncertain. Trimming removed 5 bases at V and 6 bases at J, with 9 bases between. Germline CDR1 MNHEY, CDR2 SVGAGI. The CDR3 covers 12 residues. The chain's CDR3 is CASSTTGDTQYF. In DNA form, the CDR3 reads TGTGCCAGCAGTACGACTGGGGATACGCAGTATTTT.

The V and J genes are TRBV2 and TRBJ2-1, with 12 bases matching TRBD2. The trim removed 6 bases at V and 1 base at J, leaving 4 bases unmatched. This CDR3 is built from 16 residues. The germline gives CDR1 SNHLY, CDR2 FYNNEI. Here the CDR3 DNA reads TGTGCCAGCAGGTTTACTAGCGGGGGGTCCTACAATGAGCAGTTCTTC. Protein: CASRFTSGGSYNEQFF.

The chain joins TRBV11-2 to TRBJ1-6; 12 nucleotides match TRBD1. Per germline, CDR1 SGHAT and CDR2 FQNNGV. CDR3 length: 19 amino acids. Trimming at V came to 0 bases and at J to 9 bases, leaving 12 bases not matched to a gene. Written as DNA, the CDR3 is TGTGCCAGCAGCTTAGACCGTTGGATCGGGGGACAGGGGGCTTCACCCCTCCACTTT. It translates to CASSLDRWIGGQGASPLHF. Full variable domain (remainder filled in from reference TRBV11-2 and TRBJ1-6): EAGVAQSPRYKIIEKRQSVAFWCNPISGHATLYWYQQILGQGPKLLIQFQNNGVVDDSQLPKDRFSAERLKGVDSTLKIQPAKLEDSAVYLCASSLDRWIGGQGASPLHFGNGTRLTVT.

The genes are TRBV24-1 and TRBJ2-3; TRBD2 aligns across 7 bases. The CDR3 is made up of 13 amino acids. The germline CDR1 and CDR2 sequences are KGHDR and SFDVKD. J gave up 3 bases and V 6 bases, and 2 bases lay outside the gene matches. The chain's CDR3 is CATSLGGTDTQYF. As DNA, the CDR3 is TGTGCCACCAGTCTCGGGGGGACAGATACGCAGTATTTT.

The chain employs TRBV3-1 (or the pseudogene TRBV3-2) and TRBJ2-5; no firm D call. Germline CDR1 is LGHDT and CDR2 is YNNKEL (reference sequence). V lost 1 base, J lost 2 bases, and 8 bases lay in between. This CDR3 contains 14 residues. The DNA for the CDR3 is TGTGCCAGCAGCCAAGGGATCGGGCAAGAGACCCAGTACTTC. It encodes CASSQGIGQETQYF.

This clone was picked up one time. The CDR3 DNA sequence: TGTGCCAGCCTAACCGGGAGCTCCTATAATTCACCCCTCCACTTT. This translates into CASLTGSSYNSPLHF. The chain joins TRBV6-5 to TRBJ1-6; no reliable D call. This CDR3 is 15 amino acids long. Per the germline V gene, CDR1 is MNHEY and CDR2 is SVGAGI. With 8 bases removed from V and 0 bases from J, the gap between germline ends came to 11 bases.